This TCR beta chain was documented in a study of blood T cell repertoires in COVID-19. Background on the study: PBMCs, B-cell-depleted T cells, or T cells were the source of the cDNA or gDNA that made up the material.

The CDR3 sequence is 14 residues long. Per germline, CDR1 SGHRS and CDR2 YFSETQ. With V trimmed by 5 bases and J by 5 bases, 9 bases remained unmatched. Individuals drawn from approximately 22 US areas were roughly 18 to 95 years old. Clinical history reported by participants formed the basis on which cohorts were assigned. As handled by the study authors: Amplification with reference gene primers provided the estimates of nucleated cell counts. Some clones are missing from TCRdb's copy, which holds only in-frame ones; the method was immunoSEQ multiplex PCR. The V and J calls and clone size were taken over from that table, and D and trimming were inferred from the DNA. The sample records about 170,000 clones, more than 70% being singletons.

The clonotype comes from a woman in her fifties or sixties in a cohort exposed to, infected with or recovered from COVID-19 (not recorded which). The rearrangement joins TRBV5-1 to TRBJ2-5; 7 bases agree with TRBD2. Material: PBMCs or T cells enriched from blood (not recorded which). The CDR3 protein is CASSRGRPGETQYF. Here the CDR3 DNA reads TGCGCCAGCAGTCGCGGGAGACCGGGGGAGACCCAGTACTTC.